A selection of T cell receptor beta chains follows, all from one sample in a study of cytomegalovirus exposure and HLA in healthy donors. The protocol was immunoSEQ multiplex PCR, while the TCRdb copy is restricted to in-frame clones and leaves out a portion. The sample yields over 50,000 clones, 89% seen once. The source material was PBMCs. These TCRs come from a man aged 30 to 45 in good health and CMV-seropositive. The CDR3 runs from the conserved cysteine through the conserved F or W. A D gene is named only where the DNA matches it firmly. A clone size is listed for some rows: how often the clone was seen (once, few, many), or a class if it is expanded.

length,J,size,V,D,CDR3,DNA
13,TRBJ2-7,-,TRBV7-3,TRBD2,CASSLAGGNEQYF,TGTGCCAGCAGCTTAGCGGGAGGCAACGAGCAGTACTTC
16,TRBJ2-3,-,TRBV5-4,TRBD2,CASSPVAGEFTDTQYF,TGTGCCAGCAGCCCCGTAGCGGGAGAATTCACAGATACGCAGTATTTT
13,TRBJ2-1,-,TRBV10-3,TRBD1,CAISDDRVHEQFF,TGTGCCATCAGTGACGACAGGGTCCATGAGCAGTTCTTC
14,TRBJ2-5,-,TRBV7-2,-,CASSLRRAQETQYF,TGTGCCAGCAGCTTAAGGAGGGCACAAGAGACCCAGTACTTC
13,TRBJ2-4,once,TRBV29-1,-,CSVPGLAKNIQYF,TGCAGCGTTCCCGGACTAGCCAAAAACATTCAGTACTTC
14,TRBJ1-5,-,TRBV18,-,CASSPQWGDQPQHF,TGTGCCAGCTCACCACAGTGGGGGGATCAGCCCCAGCATTTT
16,TRBJ2-7,-,TRBV29-1,TRBD2,CSAEGLAGARSYEQYF,TGCAGCGCTGAGGGACTAGCGGGAGCTCGTTCCTACGAGCAGTACTTC
18,TRBJ2-7,-,TRBV14,TRBD1,CASSQGMVWTGGSYEQYF,TGTGCCAGCAGCCAAGGGATGGTCTGGACAGGGGGCTCCTACGAGCAGTACTTC
14,TRBJ2-3,once,TRBV9,TRBD2,CASNSGRPTDTQYF,TGTGCCAGCAATAGCGGGAGGCCGACAGATACGCAGTATTTT
14,TRBJ2-1,once,TRBV2,TRBD2,CASSGGLVSHEQFF,TGTGCCAGCAGTGGGGGACTAGTCTCGCATGAGCAGTTCTTC
16,TRBJ1-3,-,TRBV6-1,TRBD1,CASSEAQRDSRNTIYF,TGTGCCAGCAGTGAAGCTCAAAGGGACAGTAGAAACACCATATATTTT